These T cell receptor beta chains were read from a single sample in a study of T cell responses to AZD1222 COVID-19 vaccine. TCRdb keeps only in-frame clones here, not all; method: immunoSEQ multiplex PCR. Of about 180,000 clones detected, approximately 90% appear once; the ten largest clones hold 20% to 30%. This specimen was peripheral blood, taken 28 days after the second AZD1222 dose. These receptors were obtained from an adult who received the AZD1222 COVID-19 vaccine. The CDR3 runs from the conserved cysteine through the conserved F or W. The D gene is left open where the match is weak. Clone size is shown for a subset of rows, as once, few, many or a class of expanded clone.

-	-	TRBV18	TRBJ1-2	CASSPQGFNYGYTF	TGTGCCAGCTCACCACAAGGGTTTAACTATGGCTACACCTTC
TRBD2	-	TRBV10-3	TRBJ2-7	CAISESQTSGSPISYEQYF	TGTGCCATCAGTGAGTCGCAAACTAGCGGGAGTCCCATTTCCTACGAGCAGTACTTC
-	-	TRBV5-6	TRBJ2-3	CASSLGFPSTDTQYF	TGTGCCAGCAGCTTGGGGTTTCCTAGCACAGATACGCAGTATTTT
TRBD1	-	TRBV27	TRBJ2-1	CASSLLGTGVFVDEQFF	TGTGCCAGCAGTTTACTAGGGACAGGGGTTTTTGTGGATGAGCAGTTCTTC
TRBD1	few	TRBV5-1	TRBJ1-1	CASSYTGQGTEAFF	TGCGCCAGCAGCTACACAGGACAGGGGACTGAAGCTTTCTTT
-	-	TRBV28	TRBJ1-3	CASSFGGAAGNTIYF	TGTGCCAGCAGTTTTGGGGGGGCCGCTGGAAACACCATATATTTT
-	-	TRBV6-5	TRBJ2-2	CASSPSSGELFF	TGTGCCAGCAGTCCCAGTTCCGGGGAGCTGTTTTTT
-	-	TRBV4-3	TRBJ1-6	CASSQLLPTAGSPLHF	TGCGCCAGCAGCCAACTTTTGCCGACAGCTGGATCACCCCTCCACTTT
-	-	TRBV5-1	TRBJ2-7	CASSLAIPGSYEQYF	TGCGCCAGCAGCTTGGCCATTCCCGGCTCCTACGAGCAGTACTTC
TRBD1	-	TRBV6-5	TRBJ1-2	CASSYRQGYGYTF	TGTGCCAGCAGTTACCGACAGGGTTATGGCTACACCTTC
TRBD1	-	TRBV13	TRBJ2-7	CASSYPGGRDRVSDEQYF	TGTGCCAGCAGCTATCCTGGTGGCCGGGACAGGGTGTCCGACGAGCAGTACTTC
-	-	TRBV18	TRBJ1-1	CASSPSRGPEAFF	TGTGCCAGCTCACCCTCCAGAGGACCTGAAGCTTTCTTT
TRBD2	-	TRBV4-2	TRBJ2-7	CASSQEISGSYEQYF	TGTGCCAGCAGCCAAGAAATTAGCGGGAGTTACGAGCAGTACTTC
-	-	TRBV6-1	TRBJ2-6	CASSEALSGANVLTF	TGTGCCAGCAGTGAGGCCCTCTCTGGGGCCAACGTCCTGACTTTC
TRBD2	once	TRBV10-2	TRBJ2-1	CASTPLAGYNEQFF	TGCGCCAGCACACCGCTAGCGGGGTACAATGAGCAGTTCTTC
-	-	TRBV12-3/TRBV12-4	TRBJ2-1	CASSFLVHEQFF	TGTGCCAGCAGTTTTTTGGTCCATGAGCAGTTCTTC
-	-	TRBV21-1	TRBJ2-7	CASSKVPSGIFYEQYF	TGTGCCAGCAGCAAAGTTCCTAGCGGGATCTTTTACGAGCAGTACTTC
-	once	TRBV3-1/TRBV3-2	TRBJ2-1	CASSQDTGTEQFF	TGTGCCAGCAGCCAAGATACGGGAACTGAGCAGTTCTTC
TRBD1	-	TRBV28	TRBJ1-2	CASRTQGAGGYTF	TGTGCCAGCAGGACCCAGGGGGCGGGAGGCTACACCTTC
TRBD2	-	TRBV27	TRBJ2-1	CASSRRGDGLAGGPYNEQFF	TGTGCCAGCAGCCGGAGGGGAGACGGGCTAGCGGGAGGGCCCTACAATGAGCAGTTCTTC
-	once	TRBV7-9	TRBJ2-7	CASSTTSGLYEQYF	TGTGCCAGCAGCACGACCTCGGGGCTCTACGAGCAGTACTTC
-	few	TRBV28	TRBJ1-3	CASSPHTSSGNTIYF	TGTGCCAGCAGTCCTCACACAAGCTCTGGAAACACCATATATTTT
-	-	TRBV2	TRBJ1-3	CASRTAFSGNTIYF	TGTGCCAGCAGGACAGCTTTCTCTGGAAACACCATATATTTT
-	-	TRBV27	TRBJ2-7	CASSLYPPGEQYF	TGTGCCAGCAGTTTATACCCGCCTGGCGAGCAGTACTTC
-	-	TRBV11-2	TRBJ2-7	CASSYPASNYEQYF	TGTGCCAGCAGCTATCCTGCGAGTAACTACGAGCAGTACTTC
-	-	TRBV5-1	TRBJ1-1	CASSFAGNMNTEAFF	TGCGCCAGCAGCTTTGCAGGAAACATGAACACTGAAGCTTTCTTT
-	-	TRBV6-1	TRBJ1-5	CASSERANQPQHF	TGTGCCAGCAGTGAAAGGGCCAATCAGCCCCAGCATTTT
-	-	TRBV11-2	TRBJ2-5	CASRMYQETQYF	TGTGCCTCAAGGATGTACCAAGAGACCCAGTACTTC
-	-	TRBV7-8	TRBJ2-5	CASSQGPMWETQYF	TGTGCCAGCAGCCAGGGACCAATGTGGGAGACCCAGTACTTC
-	-	TRBV7-2	TRBJ2-7	CASSPRGVEYEQYF	TGTGCCAGCAGCCCCCGCGGGGTGGAATACGAGCAGTACTTC
-	-	TRBV24-1	TRBJ2-2	CATSDPKNTGELFF	TGTGCCACCAGTGACCCCAAAAACACCGGGGAGCTGTTTTTT
-	-	TRBV28	TRBJ1-5	CASSFSSQPQHF	TGTGCCAGCAGTTTCTCAAGTCAGCCCCAGCATTTT
TRBD1	-	TRBV27	TRBJ2-7	CASSFTTGTGGREQYF	TGTGCCAGCAGTTTTACCACCGGGACAGGGGGCCGCGAGCAGTACTTC
-	once	TRBV21-1	TRBJ2-7	CASSKWGARTYEQYF	TGTGCCAGCAGCAAATGGGGGGCAAGAACGTACGAGCAGTACTTC
-	-	TRBV2	TRBJ2-7	CASRDNSYEQYF	TGTGCCAGCCGGGACAACTCCTACGAGCAGTACTTC
-	-	TRBV6-6	TRBJ1-4	CASSYSPGATNEKLFF	TGTGCCAGCAGTTACTCTCCAGGGGCAACTAATGAAAAACTGTTTTTT
TRBD1	-	TRBV10-2	TRBJ2-7	CASTLDRGRVEQYF	TGCGCCAGCACCCTGGACAGGGGGCGCGTCGAGCAGTACTTC
-	-	TRBV24-1	TRBJ2-2	CATSVQGTTGELFF	TGTGCCACCAGTGTCCAGGGTACCACCGGGGAGCTGTTTTTT
TRBD1	-	TRBV6-5	TRBJ1-2	CASSSDRANYGYTF	TGTGCCAGCAGTTCGGACAGGGCCAACTATGGCTACACCTTC
-	-	TRBV9	TRBJ1-2	CASSVTKSYGYTF	TGTGCCAGCAGCGTGACTAAATCCTATGGCTACACCTTC
TRBD1	-	TRBV4-1	TRBJ1-2	CASSQDRGPNYGYTF	TGCGCCAGCAGCCAGGACAGGGGCCCGAACTATGGCTACACCTTC
-	-	TRBV6-6	TRBJ2-7	CASSPGAFEQYF	TGTGCCAGCAGTCCCGGGGCCTTCGAGCAGTACTTC
-	once	TRBV28	TRBJ2-7	CASTTGPSGYEQYF	TGTGCCAGCACAACCGGCCCCTCGGGCTACGAGCAGTACTTC
-	-	TRBV3-1/TRBV3-2	TRBJ2-3	CASSQDTRVSTDTQYF	TGTGCCAGCAGCCAAGATACGCGGGTTAGCACAGATACGCAGTATTTT
-	-	TRBV6-2/TRBV6-3	TRBJ1-4	CASSSSGTDGNEKLFF	TGTGCCAGCAGTTCTTCTGGGACTGATGGTAATGAAAAACTGTTTTTT
-	-	TRBV25-1	TRBJ2-5	CASSEGAQETQYF	TGTGCCAGCAGTGAAGGCGCCCAAGAGACCCAGTACTTC
-	once	TRBV5-1	TRBJ1-3	CASSLDGRISGNTIYF	TGCGCCAGCAGCTTGGATGGACGGATCTCTGGAAACACCATATATTTT
TRBD2	-	TRBV30	TRBJ2-1	CACALLTSGSEQFF	TGTGCCTGCGCGCTTTTGACTAGCGGGAGTGAGCAGTTCTTC
TRBD2	-	TRBV3-1/TRBV3-2	TRBJ2-3	CASSPLAGGGTDTQYF	TGTGCCAGCAGCCCCCTAGCGGGAGGGGGAACAGATACGCAGTATTTT
-	-	TRBV28	TRBJ1-6	CASSLTGNNSPLHF	TGTGCCAGCAGTTTAACAGGAAATAATTCACCCCTCCACTTT
-	-	TRBV7-2	TRBJ2-7	CASSLVADLLYEQYF	TGTGCCAGCAGCTTAGTGGCAGATCTCCTCTACGAGCAGTACTTC
TRBD2	-	TRBV30	TRBJ2-4	CAWGSRGAKNIQYF	TGTGCCTGGGGGTCGCGGGGGGCCAAAAACATTCAGTACTTC
-	-	TRBV30	TRBJ1-5	CAFSPGAGQPQHF	TGTGCCTTTTCCCCGGGGGCCGGTCAGCCCCAGCATTTT
TRBD2	once	TRBV18	TRBJ2-5	CASSPLAGGQETQYF	TGTGCCAGCTCACCACTAGCGGGGGGCCAAGAGACCCAGTACTTC